The clone carrying this TCR beta chain was found a few times. The antigen is not known. The sample belongs to a study of somatic mutations in cytotoxic T cells in rheumatoid arthritis. General study points: Just what the expanded CD8+ clones targeted, in terms of antigens, remained unknown. The top CD8+ clone topped 20% of CD8+ cells in about an eighth of the 65 patients.

Measured with immunoSEQ multiplex PCR; TCRdb has only the in-frame clones, and not every one. Among 20,000 to 25,000 clones listed, around 80% were seen once. Isolation of CD4+ and CD8+ cells used positive magnetic bead selection, with purity checked by flow cytometry. V was pared by 6 bases and J by 5 bases, with 18 bases between. CDR3 length: 15 amino acids. CDR1 and CDR2 (germline): SEHNR, FQNEAQ (reference sequence). The sequence derives from an adult with rheumatoid arthritis. The chain is built from TRBV7-9 and TRBJ2-3, with D tentatively TRBD1 (6 bases). Sequencing was done on a sample of CD8+ T cells sorted from blood. The chain's CDR3 is CASRSQGFGEDTQYF. CDR3 in DNA: TGTGCCAGCAGATCACAGGGTTTTGGTGAAGATACGCAGTATTTT.